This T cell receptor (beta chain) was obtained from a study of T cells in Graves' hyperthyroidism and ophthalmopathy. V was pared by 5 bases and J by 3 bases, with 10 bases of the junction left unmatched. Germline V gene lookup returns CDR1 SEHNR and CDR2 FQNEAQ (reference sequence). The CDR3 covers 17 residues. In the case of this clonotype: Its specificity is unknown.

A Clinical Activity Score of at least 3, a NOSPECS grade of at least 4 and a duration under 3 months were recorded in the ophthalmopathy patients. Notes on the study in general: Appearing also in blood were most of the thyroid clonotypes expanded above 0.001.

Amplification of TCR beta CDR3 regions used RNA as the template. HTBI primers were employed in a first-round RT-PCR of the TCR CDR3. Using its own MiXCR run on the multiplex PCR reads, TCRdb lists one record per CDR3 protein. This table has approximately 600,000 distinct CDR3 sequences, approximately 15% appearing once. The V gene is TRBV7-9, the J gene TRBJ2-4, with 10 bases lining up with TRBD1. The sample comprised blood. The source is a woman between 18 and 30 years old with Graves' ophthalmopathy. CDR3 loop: CASSPTGGRGGKNIQYF. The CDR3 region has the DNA TGTGCCAGCAGCCCGACAGGGGGCAGGGGAGGCAAAAACATTCAGTACTTC.